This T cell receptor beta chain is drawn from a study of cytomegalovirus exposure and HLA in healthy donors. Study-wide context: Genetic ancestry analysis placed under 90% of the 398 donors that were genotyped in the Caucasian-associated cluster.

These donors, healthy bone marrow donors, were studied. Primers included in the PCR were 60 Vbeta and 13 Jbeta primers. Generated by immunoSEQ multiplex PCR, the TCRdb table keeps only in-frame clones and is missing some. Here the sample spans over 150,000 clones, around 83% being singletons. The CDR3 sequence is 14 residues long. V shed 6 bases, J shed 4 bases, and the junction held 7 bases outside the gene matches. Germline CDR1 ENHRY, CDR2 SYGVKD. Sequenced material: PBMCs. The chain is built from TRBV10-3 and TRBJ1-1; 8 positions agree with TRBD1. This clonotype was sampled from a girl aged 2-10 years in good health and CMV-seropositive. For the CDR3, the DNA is TGTGCCATCAGGGGGGACAGGAGGGGCACTGAAGCTTTCTTT. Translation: CAIRGDRRGTEAFF.